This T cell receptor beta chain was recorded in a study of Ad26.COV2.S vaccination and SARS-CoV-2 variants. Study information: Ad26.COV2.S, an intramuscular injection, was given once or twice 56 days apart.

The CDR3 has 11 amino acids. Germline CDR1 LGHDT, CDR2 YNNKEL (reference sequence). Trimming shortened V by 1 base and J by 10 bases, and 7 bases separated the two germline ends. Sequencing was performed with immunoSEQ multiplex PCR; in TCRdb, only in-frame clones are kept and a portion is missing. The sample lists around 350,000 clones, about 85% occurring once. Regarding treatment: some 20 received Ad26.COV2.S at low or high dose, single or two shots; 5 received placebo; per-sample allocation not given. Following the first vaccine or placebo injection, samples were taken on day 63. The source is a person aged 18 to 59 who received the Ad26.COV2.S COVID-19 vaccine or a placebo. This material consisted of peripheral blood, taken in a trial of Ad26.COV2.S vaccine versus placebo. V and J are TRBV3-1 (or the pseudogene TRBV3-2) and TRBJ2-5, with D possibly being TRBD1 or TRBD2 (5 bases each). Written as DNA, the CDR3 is TGTGCCAGCAGCCAAGGGGGGTTCCAGTACTTC. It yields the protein CASSQGGFQYF.